These 8 T cell receptor beta chains originate from one sample sequenced in a study of blood T cell repertoires in COVID-19. Here immunoSEQ multiplex PCR was the method, and the copy in TCRdb shows in-frame clones only, minus some. Of 300,000 to 400,000 clones detected, more than 70% appear once; the ten largest clones hold about 2.5%. Sequencing was done on a sample of peripheral blood. Source of these receptors: a woman aged 55-70 years with COVID-19, enrolled during active disease.

The chain uses TRBV5-1 and TRBJ2-1; 8 nucleotides match TRBD2. The ends lost 0 bases at V and 7 bases at J; junction bases unmatched: 9. The CDR3 length is 16 residues. Germline values: CDR1 SGHRS, CDR2 YFSETQ. CDR3 sequence: CASSLGSSGGVNEQFF. In DNA form, the CDR3 reads TGCGCCAGCAGCTTGGGGTCCAGCGGGGGTGTGAATGAGCAGTTCTTC.

This chain joins TRBV24-1 and TRBJ1-1, with 11 nucleotides matching TRBD1. The V segment lost 4 bases and the J segment 0 bases; nucleotides outside the gene matches: 6. Germline CDR1 and CDR2: KGHDR and SFDVKD. CDR3 length: 17 amino acids. The CDR3 spells CATSDTGTGGMNTEAFF. The CDR3 nucleotides are TGTGCCACCAGTGACACCGGGACAGGGGGAATGAACACTGAAGCTTTCTTT.

This clone was detected once. The same CDR3 also results from other DNA sequences found in this sample. V usage is TRBV6-1 and J usage is TRBJ2-4; D is perhaps TRBD2 (6 bases). The germline V gene has CDR1 MNHNS and CDR2 SASEGT. This CDR3 has 15 residues. The V end lost 3 bases, the J end lost 0 bases, and 9 bases lay between the germline ends. The CDR3 here is CASSDSGVAKNIQYF. The CDR3 nucleotides read TGTGCCAGCAGTGATTCGGGAGTAGCCAAAAACATTCAGTACTTC.

The chain has TRBV5-6 and TRBJ1-3; D perhaps matches TRBD1 (5 bases). Germline V gives CDR1 SGHDT, CDR2 YYEEEE. The CDR3 spans 14 residues. V was pared by 5 bases and J by 4 bases, with 13 bases between. The CDR3 region is CASSAVGPGNTIYF. The DNA of the CDR3 is TGTGCCAGCAGTGCCGTGGGGCCGGGAAACACCATATATTTT. Filled out from reference TRBV5-6 and TRBJ1-3, the complete variable domain reads DAGVTQSPTHLIKTRGQQVTLRCSPKSGHDTVSWYQQALGQGPQFIFQYYEEEERQRGNFPDRFSGHQFPNYSSELNVNALLLGDSALYLCASSAVGPGNTIYFGEGSWLTVV.

V is TRBV4-1 and J is TRBJ2-1; TRBD1 agrees at 7 bases. The trim removed 4 bases at V and 1 base at J, leaving 10 bases unmatched. Germline loops: CDR1 MGHRA, CDR2 YSYEKL. CDR3 length equals 17 residues. The DNA of the CDR3 is TGCGCCAGCAGCCTCCGCCGGGACAGTGGGTCCTACAATGAGCAGTTCTTC. Its translation: CASSLRRDSGSYNEQFF.

This chain links TRBV19 with TRBJ1-3; the D is unclear. Germline CDR1 reads LNHDA; CDR2 reads SQIVND (reference sequence). CDR3 length equals 19 residues. With 3 bases removed from V and 0 bases from J, the gap between germline ends came to 21 bases. The CDR3 reads CASSMRRFPPPRSGNTIYF. The CDR3 coding sequence is TGTGCCAGTAGTATGAGGAGGTTCCCCCCCCCTCGCTCTGGAAACACCATATATTTT. Filled out from reference TRBV19 and TRBJ1-3, the complete variable domain reads DGGITQSPKYLFRKEGQNVTLSCEQNLNHDAMYWYRQDPGQGLRLIYYSQIVNDFQKGDIAEGYSVSREKKESFPLTVTSAQKNPTAFYLCASSMRRFPPPRSGNTIYFGEGSWLTVV.

The rearrangement joins TRBV28 to TRBJ1-5; no clear D gene. Germline V gives CDR1 MDHEN, CDR2 SYDVKM. The CDR3 sequence is 14 residues long. V lost 5 bases, J lost 4 bases, and 12 bases lay in between. CDR3 loop: CASSQWSGNQPQHF. CDR3 nucleotide sequence: TGTGCCAGCAGTCAATGGTCGGGTAATCAGCCCCAGCATTTT.

V usage is TRBV19 and J usage is TRBJ2-7, with a weak D call TRBD2 (7 bases). The CDR3 loop spans 13 amino acids. Germline V gene lookup returns CDR1 LNHDA and CDR2 SQIVND (reference sequence). Between the trimmed V and J ends, which lost 4 bases and 6 bases, there was a span of 13 bases. For the CDR3, the DNA is TGTGCCAGTAGTAGCCTTGCGGGGGCCGAGCAGTACTTC. Its translation: CASSSLAGAEQYF.